A selection of T cell receptor beta chains follows, all from one sample in a study of blood T cells in healthy people across ages. TCRdb used MiXCR to reprocess the 5' RACE reads, holding one entry per CDR3 protein. The sample carries around 710,000 distinct CDR3 sequences, roughly 45% recorded once. What was sequenced was blood. The receptors were sampled from a woman between 55 and 75 years old in good health. CDR3s include the opening cysteine and the closing phenylalanine or tryptophan. Fields, in order: clone size, V gene, D gene, J gene, CDR3 DNA, CDR3 protein. D genes are given only for firm matches. Size is omitted from some rows. Given values are once, few, many or a class for expanded clones.

>NA|TRBV10-3|TRBD2|TRBJ2-3
TGTGCCATCAGTGAGGGAGCGGGAGGGCCGGGCACAGATACGCAGTATTTT
CAISEGAGGPGTDTQYF
>NA|TRBV2|NA|TRBJ2-1
TGTGCCAGCATGTACTACAATGAGCAGTTCTTC
CASMYYNEQFF
>NA|TRBV5-1|NA|TRBJ1-1
TGCGCCAGCAGCTTGTTAATATATGATAGGGGCCTGAAGAACACTGAAGCTTTCTTT
CASSLLIYDRGLKNTEAFF
>NA|TRBV4-2|NA|TRBJ2-7
TGTGCCAGCAGCCCCGACCCTAGCTCCTACAATGAGCAGTACTTC
CASSPDPSSYNEQYF
>NA|TRBV5-1|TRBD1|TRBJ2-5
TGCGCCAGCAGCTTGGGGGGACAGGGGCAAGAGACCCAGTACTTC
CASSLGGQGQETQYF
>once|TRBV3-1|NA|TRBJ2-2
TGTGCCAGCAGCCAAGATCCCTACACCGGGGAGCCGTTTTTT
CASSQDPYTGEPFF
>NA|TRBV20-1|NA|TRBJ2-5
TGCAGTGTTGGGCTAGCAAGATCCAATGAGCAGTACTTC
CSVGLARSNEQYF
>NA|TRBV20-1|TRBD1|TRBJ2-3
TGCAGTGCGCATACAGGGGGAAGGACAGATACGCAGTATTTT
CSAHTGGRTDTQYF
>NA|TRBV6-5|NA|TRBJ2-3
TGTGCCAGCTTAAGTAGCACAGATACGCAGTATTTT
CASLSSTDTQYF
>few|TRBV10-3|TRBD1|TRBJ1-2
TGTGCCATCACTATGGGACAGGGGGCCGGCTATGGCTACACCTTC
CAITMGQGAGYGYTF
>NA|TRBV3-1|NA|TRBJ2-1
TGTGCCAGCAGCCAGGCCGACGGGGGCCAGCGGTTCTTC
CASSQADGGQRFF
>NA|TRBV20-1|TRBD1|TRBJ2-7
TGCAGTGCCTCCGGGACAGCCACCTACGAGCAGTACTTC
CSASGTATYEQYF
>NA|TRBV20-1|TRBD1|TRBJ2-1
TGCAGTGCCCCCGGGGGACAGGTGACTGAGCAGTTCTTC
CSAPGGQVTEQFF
>few|TRBV12-3/TRBV12-4|NA|TRBJ2-1
TGTGCCAGCAGTTCGCGCCCGGGTGAGCAGTTCTTC
CASSSRPGEQFF
>NA|TRBV5-1|NA|TRBJ2-6
TGCGCCAGCAGCCTCGGGGGGCGCGGGGCCAACGTCCTGACTTTC
CASSLGGRGANVLTF
>NA|TRBV9|NA|TRBJ2-5
TGTGCCAGCAGCGTGGGGTCAACTGATTTGACCCAGTACTTC
CASSVGSTDLTQYF
>NA|TRBV20-1|NA|TRBJ2-7
TGCAGTGCTCGCGATCGGGTAAACGCCTACGAGCAGTACTTC
CSARDRVNAYEQYF
>many|TRBV3-1|TRBD1|TRBJ2-7
TGTGCCAGCAGCCTCCCGGGACAGGGCTTCTGCGAGCAGTACTTC
CASSLPGQGFCEQYF
>few|TRBV21-1|NA|TRBJ2-7
TGTGCCAGCAGCAATTGGACTAGTCTCTACGAGCAGTACTTC
CASSNWTSLYEQYF
>NA|TRBV5-1|TRBD1|TRBJ1-1
TGCGCCAGCAGCTCACCGACAGGGATGAACACTGAAGCTTTCTTT
CASSSPTGMNTEAFF
>NA|TRBV29-1|NA|TRBJ2-7
TGCAGCGCTGGGGGTCTGGCGGACGAGCAGTACTTC
CSAGGLADEQYF
>NA|TRBV20-1|TRBD2|TRBJ2-3
TGCAGTGCTATGGGGACTAGCGGGAGGACAGATACGCAGTATTTT
CSAMGTSGRTDTQYF
>few|TRBV11-3|NA|TRBJ2-5
TGTGCCAGCAGCTTCCGGGGGGCCCAAGAGACCCAGTACTTC
CASSFRGAQETQYF
>few|TRBV4-2|TRBD1|TRBJ2-4
TGTGCCAGCAGCCCACATCCCGGGACAGGGGGCAACATTCAGTACTTC
CASSPHPGTGGNIQYF
>few|TRBV7-9|NA|TRBJ2-3
TGTGCCAGCAGCTTTATATCGGGAGTAGCAGATACGCAGTATTTT
CASSFISGVADTQYF
>NA|TRBV30|TRBD1|TRBJ2-7
TGTGCCTGGAGGGCTTGGGACAGAGCCTACGAGCAGTACTTC
CAWRAWDRAYEQYF
>few|TRBV29-1|TRBD2|TRBJ2-1
TGCAGCGCCCTGCTGGGCGGGGGGACGTCCTACAATGAGCAGTTCTTC
CSALLGGGTSYNEQFF
>NA|TRBV28|TRBD1|TRBJ2-7
TGTGCCAGCACATCAGGGGGTCAGAGCTCCTACGAGCAGTACTTC
CASTSGGQSSYEQYF